Listed below are T cell receptor beta chains from one sample, sequenced in a study of blood T cell repertoires in COVID-19. Sequenced by immunoSEQ multiplex PCR; TCRdb stores in-frame clones only, minus some. The repertoire includes around 320,000 clones, around 89% of them detected once, and around 4.5% sits in the top ten. The sequencing sample was made of PBMCs or T cells enriched from blood (not recorded which). These receptors all come from a woman aged 18-29 years with acute COVID-19. Both conserved end residues are trimmed from each CDR3. The order of the fields is D gene, V gene, J gene, CDR3 protein. D genes are given only for firm matches.

>TRBD2|TRBV3-1/TRBV3-2|TRBJ2-1
ASSRGLDNEQF
>-|TRBV28|TRBJ2-1
ASSLLEGEGYNEQF
>TRBD2|TRBV19|TRBJ2-1
ASSMLAGGYNEQF
>-|TRBV5-1|TRBJ2-2
ASSVGTLNTGELF
>-|TRBV29-1|TRBJ1-2
SVVSPGSGGGYT
>-|TRBV5-1|TRBJ1-5
ASSLAGRDNQPQH
>TRBD2|TRBV2|TRBJ2-7
ASSFTSGASYEQY
>TRBD1|TRBV28|TRBJ1-1
ASSLAQAGGAF
>TRBD2|TRBV9|TRBJ2-7
ASSVGSSGDYEQY
>TRBD2|TRBV28|TRBJ2-2
ASSSGLAGGIGELF
>TRBD1|TRBV6-2/TRBV6-3|TRBJ1-5
ASSYSLGQGSNQPQH
>-|TRBV19|TRBJ2-3
ASSPRTSTDTQY
>-|TRBV5-6|TRBJ1-2
ASSMPGGNYGYT
>-|TRBV7-2|TRBJ2-1
ASSLVGGAFNEQF
>-|TRBV10-3|TRBJ1-1
ASTGGRQAF
>TRBD2|TRBV9|TRBJ2-1
ASSFGLAGVGPYNEQF
>-|TRBV11-2|TRBJ1-2
ASTLQGEGNYGYT
>-|TRBV4-1|TRBJ1-2
ASSQGTENYGYT
>-|TRBV5-5|TRBJ2-2
ASSSDSYTGELF
>-|TRBV10-3|TRBJ2-7
AISESRRRTYEQY
>-|TRBV6-5|TRBJ2-7
ASSRPGYADEQY
>-|TRBV13|TRBJ2-4
ASSPNPREVEENIQY
>-|TRBV7-3|TRBJ1-2
ASSAYKGRTV
>TRBD1|TRBV11-1|TRBJ2-1
ASTPRQGTAYNEQF
>-|TRBV6-5|TRBJ2-1
ASSYSRTRGEQF
>TRBD2|TRBV18|TRBJ2-1
ASSPPGLAGGNEQF
>-|TRBV2|TRBJ2-7
ASSELGQVTYEQY
>TRBD1|TRBV18|TRBJ1-5
ASSPGAGGHSNQPQH